This entry lists 25 T cell receptor beta chains sequenced from one sample in a study of Graves' ophthalmopathy and Graves' hyperthyroidism. RNA transcripts provided the template for amplifying TCR beta CDR3 regions. First-round RT-PCR with HTBI primers preceded a second-round multiplex PCR. One entry per CDR3 protein results from TCRdb running MiXCR on the multiplex PCR reads. The sample shows hundreds of thousands of distinct CDR3 sequences, roughly 20% of them seen only once. The material sequenced was peripheral blood. All receptors come from a woman younger than 35 with stable Graves' hyperthyroidism. Some clones in this sample may be carry-over from other donors' samples.

This clonotype was found many times. V and J are TRBV30 and TRBJ1-5, with D uncertain. In germline, CDR1 is GTSNPN, CDR2 SVGIG (reference sequence). Trimming removed 2 bases at V and 1 base at J, with 6 bases between. The CDR3 extends over 13 amino acids. The DNA of the CDR3 is TGTGCCTGGAGTATGGAAAGCAATCAGCCCCAGCATTTT. It is translated as CAWSMESNQPQHF.

This clonotype was detected many times. The chain joins TRBV6-1 to TRBJ1-3; 8 nucleotides agree with TRBD1. Germline CDR1 and CDR2: MNHNS and SASEGT. The junction had 8 bases not matched to a gene; V was cut back by 6 bases and J by 4 bases. The CDR3 has 15 amino acids. The DNA of the CDR3 is TGTGCCAGCAGGTCGGACAGGGTGTCCGGAAACACCATATATTTT. It codes for CASRSDRVSGNTIYF.

The chain is built from TRBV7-2 and TRBJ1-5; D remains unclear. This CDR3 region has 15 residues. V gave up 1 base and J gave up 0 bases, with 7 bases separating them. Germline V gene data show CDR1 as SGHTA and CDR2 as FQGNSA. CDR3 loop: CASSLVGYSNQPQHF. The CDR3 region has the DNA TGTGCCAGCAGCTTAGTAGGGTATAGCAATCAGCCCCAGCATTTT.

In this sample, this clonotype turned up many times. The chain recombines TRBV16 with TRBJ2-3; TRBD2 matches at 14 bases. This CDR3 comprises 18 residues. CDR1 is KGHSY and CDR2 is FQNENV in the germline V gene. V lost 5 bases, J lost 3 bases, and 10 bases stayed unmatched. The CDR3 DNA follows: TGTGCCAGCAGCTCCGGACTAGCGGGGGGCATTATTACAGATACGCAGTATTTT. Protein sequence: CASSSGLAGGIITDTQYF.

In this sample, this clonotype turned up many times. The chain carries TRBV2 and TRBJ1-6; D remains ambiguous. This CDR3 region has 13 residues. The germline CDR1 and CDR2 sequences are SNHLY and FYNNEI. Trimming cost V 2 bases and J 7 bases, with 6 bases left between them. The CDR3 reads CASSEPGNSPLHF. The CDR3 DNA follows: TGTGCCAGCAGTGAACCGGGGAATTCACCCCTCCACTTT.

This clonotype was observed once. The rearrangement links TRBV12-3 or TRBV12-4 to TRBJ1-6; TRBD1 matches at 9 bases. The junction had 4 bases not matched to a gene; V was cut back by 4 bases and J by 6 bases. The CDR3 contains 15 residues. Here the CDR3 reads CASSSGTGSNSPLHF. The CDR3 coding sequence is TGTGCCAGCAGTTCCGGGACAGGGAGTAATTCACCCCTCCACTTT.

This clonotype was seen ten or more times. The chain joins TRBV10-2 to TRBJ2-7; a possible D gene is TRBD1 (6 bases). V lost 2 bases, J lost 6 bases, and 11 bases lay in between. The V gene's germline CDR1 is WSHSY and CDR2 SAAADI. This CDR3 has 13 amino acids. The CDR3 DNA sequence: TGCGCCAGCAGTGAGAACAGGGTCGGCGAGCAGTACTTC. The encoded protein is CASSENRVGEQYF.

DNA of the CDR3: TGCAGTGCTAGTGGGACTAGCGGGAGGCTGGAGACCCAGTACTTC. Encoded protein: CSASGTSGRLETQYF. The V gene is TRBV20-1, the J gene TRBJ2-5; 15 bases agree with TRBD2. Germline trimming cut 3 bases from V and 5 bases from J; bases unmatched to any gene: 4. The germline V gene encodes CDR1 DFQATT and CDR2 SNEGSKA (reference sequence). The CDR3 sequence is 15 residues long.

The sample holds many counts of this clonotype. The rearrangement joins TRBV25-1 to TRBJ2-7, with unresolved D. The CDR3 is 14 residues long. The ends were cut back, 0 bases at V and 6 bases at J, with 12 bases in the middle. Per the germline V gene, CDR1 is MGHDK and CDR2 is SYGVNS. In DNA form, the CDR3 reads TGTGCCAGCAGTGAATATCGGAACTCTCGCGAGCAGTACTTC. It yields the protein CASSEYRNSREQYF.

This clonotype was seen ten or more times. The rearrangement joins TRBV5-5 to TRBJ1-6; D is perhaps TRBD1 (6 bases). The V end was cut by 6 bases, the J end by 7 bases, with 14 bases between. Germline CDR1 is SGHKS and CDR2 is YYEKEE (reference sequence). This CDR3 is built from 14 residues. CDR3 in amino acids: CASNTGQKNSPLHF. As DNA, the CDR3 is TGTGCCAGCAACACCGGACAGAAAAATTCACCCCTCCACTTT.

This clonotype showed up many times. The rearrangement joins TRBV13 to TRBJ1-5; 7 bases agree with TRBD1. Germline trimming cut 5 bases from V and 3 bases from J; bases unmatched to any gene: 7. CDR1 PRHDT and CDR2 FYEKMQ come from the germline V gene (reference sequence). CDR3 size: 15 residues. The CDR3 coding sequence is TGTGCCAGCAGCCGGACAGGAGAGTCCAATCAGCCCCAGCATTTT. Translation: CASSRTGESNQPQHF.

This clonotype was counted ten times or more. This chain's CDR3 is CASSLDRGGRETQYF. CDR3 DNA: TGTGCCAGCAGTCTTGATAGGGGGGGCCGGGAGACCCAGTACTTC. The chain links TRBV6-1 to TRBJ2-5; a possible D gene is TRBD2 (7 bases). This CDR3 has 15 residues. Trimming cost V 5 bases and J 5 bases, with 18 bases left between them. The germline V gene encodes CDR1 MNHNS and CDR2 SASEGT.

This clonotype was counted a few times. This chain links TRBV19 with TRBJ1-1; no clear D. V lost 7 bases and J 1 base, leaving 7 bases between the germline ends. The germline V gene has CDR1 LNHDA and CDR2 SQIVND (reference sequence). The CDR3 consists of 12 residues. CDR3 sequence reads: CASKMGNTEAFF. CDR3 nucleotide sequence: TGTGCCAGTAAGATGGGGAACACTGAAGCTTTCTTT. The variable domain in full, completed from reference TRBV19 and TRBJ1-1, reads DGGITQSPKYLFRKEGQNVTLSCEQNLNHDAMYWYRQDPGQGLRLIYYSQIVNDFQKGDIAEGYSVSREKKESFPLTVTSAQKNPTAFYLCASKMGNTEAFFGQGTRLTVV.

This clonotype has at least ten counts. V and J are TRBV5-1 and TRBJ1-5, with 12 bases identical to TRBD1. Germline-derived CDR1 and CDR2 are SGHRS and YFSETQ. Trimming at V came to 4 bases and at J to 10 bases, leaving 6 bases not matched to a gene. The CDR3 is 14 residues long. CDR3 region: CASSPGTGGGPQHF. The CDR3 nucleotides read TGCGCCAGCAGCCCGGGGACAGGGGGCGGACCCCAGCATTTT. Looking up the rest from reference TRBV5-1 and TRBJ1-5 gives the full variable domain: KAGVTQTPRYLIKTRGQQVTLSCSPISGHRSVSWYQQTPGQGLQFLFEYFSETQRNKGNFPGRFSGRQFSNSRSEMNVSTLELGDSALYLCASSPGTGGGPQHFGDGTRLSIL.

This clonotype was observed a few times. The V call is TRBV5-4, the J call TRBJ1-5, with a weak D call TRBD1 (6 bases). The CDR3 is made up of 18 amino acids. Germline CDR1 SGHNT, CDR2 YYREEE (reference sequence). The ends were cut back, 0 bases at V and 5 bases at J, with 21 bases in the middle. This CDR3 reads CASSLVPEQGRVDQPQHF. In DNA form, the CDR3 reads TGTGCCAGCAGCTTGGTTCCTGAACAGGGTAGGGTCGATCAGCCCCAGCATTTT.

Many counts were recorded for this clonotype. J is TRBJ1-5 and V is TRBV15; D is ambiguous. Deletions cut 1 base from V and 7 bases from J, with 8 bases between. CDR3 size: 13 residues. CDR1 is LNHNV, CDR2 YYDKDF, per germline (reference sequence). The CDR3 sequence is CATSRVGIQPQHF. The DNA of the CDR3 is TGTGCCACCAGCAGAGTAGGTATCCAGCCCCAGCATTTT.

This clonotype was observed at least ten times. The gene calls are TRBV6-4 and TRBJ2-4, with 9 bases matching TRBD1. Germline assignment: CDR1 MRHNA and CDR2 SNTAGT. V lost 4 bases, J lost 0 bases, and 13 bases stayed unmatched. This CDR3 has 19 amino acids. The CDR3 sequence is CASSGSTGGERLAKNIQYF. The CDR3 coding sequence is TGTGCCAGCAGTGGCTCGACAGGGGGAGAAAGATTAGCCAAAAACATTCAGTACTTC.

J is TRBJ2-7 and V is TRBV3-1; D gene uncertain. V lost 1 base, J lost 2 bases, and 6 bases lay in between. The germline V gene has CDR1 LGHDT and CDR2 YNNKEL (reference sequence). The CDR3 totals 13 residues. The CDR3 reads CASSQGSPYEQYF. CDR3 DNA sequence: TGTGCCAGCAGCCAAGGGTCCCCCTACGAGCAGTACTTC.

This chain links TRBV12-3 or TRBV12-4 with TRBJ2-5; the D gene is possibly TRBD1 (6 bases). The CDR3 is 12 amino acids. Trimming left V 8 bases short and J 9 bases short, with 16 bases between. The CDR3 bases are TGTGCCAGCTCCCCGGACAGTCAGGCCCAGTACTTC. It is translated as CASSPDSQAQYF.

This clonotype was recorded many times. In DNA form, the CDR3 reads TGTGCCAGCAGTGGAACCCAAGAGGTCTATGGCTACACCTTC. Translation: CASSGTQEVYGYTF. This sequence joins TRBV2 and TRBJ1-2; D remains ambiguous. V was shortened by 4 bases and J by 4 bases, with 13 bases between the two germline ends. The CDR3 consists of 14 residues. From germline, CDR1 is SNHLY and CDR2 FYNNEI.

The chain uses TRBV5-1 and TRBJ2-7; the D is unclear. The V gene's germline CDR1 is SGHRS and CDR2 YFSETQ. The CDR3 sequence is 13 residues long. V lost 5 bases and J lost 0, with 9 bases in between. The CDR3 nucleotides read TGCGCCAGCAGGGACGGTCCCTCCTACGAGCAGTACTTC. Its translation is CASRDGPSYEQYF.

This clonotype occurred a few times. The rearrangement uses TRBV7-2 and TRBJ2-5; D is unresolved. Germline CDR1 reads SGHTA; CDR2 reads FQGNSA. V lost 1 base to trimming and J lost 11 bases, with 20 bases between them. The CDR3 sequence is 15 residues long. The CDR3 loop reads CASSLEAPIAELQYF. Written as DNA, the CDR3 is TGTGCCAGCAGCTTAGAGGCCCCGATCGCTGAACTTCAGTACTTC.

This clonotype showed up many times. The rearrangement links TRBV27 to TRBJ1-6; D gene unclear. CDR1 and CDR2 (germline): MNHEY, SMNVEV (reference sequence). CDR3 size: 14 residues. Trimming removed 5 bases from V and 7 bases from J, with 12 bases in between. The CDR3 is CASSATGGNSPLHF. The CDR3 DNA reads as TGTGCCAGCAGTGCCACGGGCGGGAATTCACCCCTCCACTTT.

V and J are TRBV7-9 and TRBJ2-4; TRBD2 agrees at 10 bases. The CDR3 is made up of 15 amino acids. With 2 bases clipped from V and 7 bases from J, the junction kept 5 bases outside the gene matches. The V gene's germline CDR1 is SEHNR and CDR2 FQNEAQ (reference sequence). CDR3 residues: CASSLLGTSENIQYF. CDR3 in DNA: TGTGCCAGCAGCTTATTGGGGACTAGCGAGAACATTCAGTACTTC.

In its sample, this clonotype was seen many times. The genes are TRBV19 and TRBJ2-6; a possible D gene is TRBD1 (6 bases). Trimming took 9 bases from V and 0 from J, leaving 15 bases between them. The CDR3 is 16 residues long. Germline V gene lookup returns CDR1 LNHDA and CDR2 SQIVND (reference sequence). CDR3 sequence (DNA): TGTGCCAGCACGGACAGAAGTTCCTCTGGGGCCAACGTCCTGACTTTC. Amino acids: CASTDRSSSGANVLTF.